This T cell receptor beta chain was recorded in a study of T-cell reconstitution after alpha-beta-depleted transplantation in children. For TCRbeta, the library was prepared with unique molecular identifiers. MiXCR was run by TCRdb on the PCR reads, yielding one entry per CDR3 protein. The sample holds some 450,000 distinct CDR3 sequences; over 40% are singletons and the top ten take approximately 30%. This CDR3 spans 14 amino acids. Germline CDR1 reads SGHAT; CDR2 reads FQNNGV. V shed 5 bases, J shed 8 bases, and the junction held 10 bases outside the gene matches. This clonotype was observed many times.

This clonotype originated in a girl aged 2 to 10 with aplastic anemia, due to receive a stem cell transplant. This material consisted of PBMCs, taken before TCRalphabeta/CD19-depleted stem cell transplant. The J gene is TRBJ1-2, the V gene TRBV11-2; TRBD1 agrees at 8 bases. Written as DNA, the CDR3 is TGTGCCAGCAGCGTATCAGGGGGCTCACGGGGCTACACCTTC. This gives the protein CASSVSGGSRGYTF.